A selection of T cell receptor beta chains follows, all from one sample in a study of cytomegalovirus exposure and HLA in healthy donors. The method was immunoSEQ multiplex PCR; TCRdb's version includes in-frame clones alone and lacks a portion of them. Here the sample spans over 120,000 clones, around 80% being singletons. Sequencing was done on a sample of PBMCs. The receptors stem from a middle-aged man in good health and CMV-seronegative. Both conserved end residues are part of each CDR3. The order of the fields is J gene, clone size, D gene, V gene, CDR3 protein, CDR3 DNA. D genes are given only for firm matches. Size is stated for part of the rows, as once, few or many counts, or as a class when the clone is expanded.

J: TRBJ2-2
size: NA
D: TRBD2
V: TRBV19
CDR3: CASRASGGPYTGELFF
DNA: TGTGCCAGTAGGGCTAGCGGGGGGCCTTACACCGGGGAGCTGTTTTTT

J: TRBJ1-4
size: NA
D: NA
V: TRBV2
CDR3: CASSVQAPNEKLFF
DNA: TGTGCCAGCAGTGTGCAGGCGCCGAATGAAAAACTGTTTTTT

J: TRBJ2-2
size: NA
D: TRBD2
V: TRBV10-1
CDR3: CASSSYAGGGTGELFF
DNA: TGCGCCAGCAGCAGTTATGCGGGGGGAGGCACCGGGGAGCTGTTTTTT

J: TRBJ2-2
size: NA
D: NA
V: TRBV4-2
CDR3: CASSQGQLNTGELFF
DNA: TGTGCCAGCAGCCAAGGCCAGTTGAACACCGGGGAGCTGTTTTTT

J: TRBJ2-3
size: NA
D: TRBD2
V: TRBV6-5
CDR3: CASSSFTSVYTDTQYF
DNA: TGTGCCAGCAGTTCGTTTACTAGCGTATACACAGATACGCAGTATTTT

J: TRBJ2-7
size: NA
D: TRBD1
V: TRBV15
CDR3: CATSRVSLQGARPYEQYF
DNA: TGTGCCACCAGCAGAGTTAGTTTACAGGGGGCCAGGCCATACGAGCAGTACTTC

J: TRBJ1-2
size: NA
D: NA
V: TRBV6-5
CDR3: CASSYLQGGGYTF
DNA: TGTGCCAGCAGTTACCTCCAGGGTGGTGGCTACACCTTC

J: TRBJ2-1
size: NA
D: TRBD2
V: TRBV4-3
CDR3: CASSRMAGGPDNEQFF
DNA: TGCGCCAGCAGCCGGATGGCGGGGGGGCCCGACAATGAGCAGTTCTTC

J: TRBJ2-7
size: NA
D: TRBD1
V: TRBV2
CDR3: CASNPGQNYEQYF
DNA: TGTGCCAGCAACCCGGGACAGAACTACGAGCAGTACTTC

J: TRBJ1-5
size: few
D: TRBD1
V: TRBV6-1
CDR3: CASSEPSRDRGLLLPNQPQHF
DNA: TGTGCCAGCAGTGAACCCTCGCGGGACAGGGGGCTTCTTCTCCCCAATCAGCCCCAGCATTTT

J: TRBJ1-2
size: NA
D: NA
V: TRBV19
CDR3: CASSISGFGYTF
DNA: TGTGCCAGTAGTATTTCCGGTTTTGGCTACACCTTC

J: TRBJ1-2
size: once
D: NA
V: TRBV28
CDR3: CASRVTTGYGYTF
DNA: TGTGCCAGCAGGGTCACGACAGGTTATGGCTACACCTTC

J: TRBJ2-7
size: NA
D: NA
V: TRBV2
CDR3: CASRAGDSYEQYF
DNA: TGTGCCAGCAGGGCAGGGGATTCCTACGAGCAGTACTTC

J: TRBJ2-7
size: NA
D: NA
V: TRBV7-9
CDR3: CASSWSGLLSYEQYF
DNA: TGTGCCAGCAGCTGGTCTGGACTCCTCTCCTACGAGCAGTACTTC

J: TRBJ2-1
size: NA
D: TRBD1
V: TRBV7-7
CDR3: CASSIRQGANEQFF
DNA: TGTGCCAGCAGCATCCGACAGGGTGCCAATGAGCAGTTCTTC

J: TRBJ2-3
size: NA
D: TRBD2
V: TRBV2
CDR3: CASRSTASGSNTQYF
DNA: TGTGCCAGCAGATCAACAGCTAGCGGGAGTAATACGCAGTATTTT

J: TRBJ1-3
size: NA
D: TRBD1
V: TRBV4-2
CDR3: CASSLWTGGPSGNTIYF
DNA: TGTGCCAGCAGCCTATGGACAGGGGGACCCTCTGGAAACACCATATATTTT

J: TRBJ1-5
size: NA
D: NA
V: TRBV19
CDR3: CASNSLDRFNQPQHF
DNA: TGTGCCAGTAACAGTCTGGACAGATTCAATCAGCCCCAGCATTTT

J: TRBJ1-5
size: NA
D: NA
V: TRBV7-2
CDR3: CASSLDRGSGQPQHF
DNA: TGTGCCAGCAGCTTAGACCGGGGGAGCGGGCAGCCCCAGCATTTT

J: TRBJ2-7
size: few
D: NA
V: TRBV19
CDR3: CASSSLMTGSYEQYF
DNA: TGTGCCAGTAGTTCATTAATGACAGGATCCTACGAGCAGTACTTC

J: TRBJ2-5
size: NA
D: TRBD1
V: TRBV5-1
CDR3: CASSLGTGGRETQYF
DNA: TGCGCCAGCAGCTTGGGGACAGGGGGCCGAGAGACCCAGTACTTC

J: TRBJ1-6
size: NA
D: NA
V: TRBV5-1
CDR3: CASSPEQGYNSPLHF
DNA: TGCGCCAGCAGCCCCGAGCAGGGCTATAATTCACCCCTCCACTTT

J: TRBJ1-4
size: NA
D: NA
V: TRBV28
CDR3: CASSLPAGSGKLFF
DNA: TGTGCCAGCAGTTTGCCAGCAGGAAGTGGAAAACTGTTTTTT

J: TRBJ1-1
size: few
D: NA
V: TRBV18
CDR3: CASSPRDGNTEAFF
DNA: TGTGCCAGCTCACCGAGGGATGGGAACACTGAAGCTTTCTTT

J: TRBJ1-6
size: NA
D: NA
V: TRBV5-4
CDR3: CASSLVPGKDTNSPLHF
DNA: TGTGCCAGCAGCTTGGTCCCAGGGAAAGATACCAATTCACCCCTCCACTTT

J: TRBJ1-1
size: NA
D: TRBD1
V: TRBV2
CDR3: CASSLGQPQAFF
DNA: TGTGCCAGCAGTTTGGGACAGCCTCAAGCTTTCTTT

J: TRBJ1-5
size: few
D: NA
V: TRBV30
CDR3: CAWRVGGGLRNQPQHF
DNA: TGTGCCTGGAGAGTAGGGGGGGGGTTACGCAATCAGCCCCAGCATTTT

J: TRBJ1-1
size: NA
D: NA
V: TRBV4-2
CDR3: CASSQDLGGGTEAFF
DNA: TGTGCCAGCAGCCAAGATCTAGGGGGGGGTACTGAAGCTTTCTTT

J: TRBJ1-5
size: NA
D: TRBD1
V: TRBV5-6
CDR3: CASSLWSTGVNQPQHF
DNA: TGTGCCAGCAGCTTGTGGTCTACAGGGGTAAACCAGCCCCAGCATTTT

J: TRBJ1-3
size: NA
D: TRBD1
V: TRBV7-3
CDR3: CASSVQGADTIYF
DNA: TGTGCCAGCAGCGTACAGGGGGCGGACACCATATATTTT